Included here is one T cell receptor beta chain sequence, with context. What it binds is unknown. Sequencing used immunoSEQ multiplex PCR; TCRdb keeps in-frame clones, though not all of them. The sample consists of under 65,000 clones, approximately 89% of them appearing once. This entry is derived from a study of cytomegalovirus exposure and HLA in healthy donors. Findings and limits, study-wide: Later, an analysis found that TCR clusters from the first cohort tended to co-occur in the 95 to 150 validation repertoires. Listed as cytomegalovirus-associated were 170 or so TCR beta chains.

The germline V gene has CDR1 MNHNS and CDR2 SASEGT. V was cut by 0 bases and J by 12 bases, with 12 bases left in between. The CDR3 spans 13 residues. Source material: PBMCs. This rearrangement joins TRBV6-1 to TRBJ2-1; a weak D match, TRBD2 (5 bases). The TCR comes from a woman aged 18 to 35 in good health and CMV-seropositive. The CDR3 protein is CASSEAESGWQFF. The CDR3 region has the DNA TGTGCCAGCAGTGAAGCAGAATCGGGATGGCAGTTCTTC.